The 24 T cell receptor beta chains presented below share a single source sample, sequenced in a study of identical twins. TCRdb fed the 5' RACE reads into MiXCR, producing one record per CDR3 protein. The table lists roughly 750,000 distinct CDR3 sequences, approximately 21% of them singletons. These data were also reused for a study on T cells expressing NK-cell markers.

The material sequenced was PBMCs. Receptor source: a woman between 18 and 29 years old in good health.

V usage is TRBV5-6 and J usage is TRBJ1-4, with 8 positions matching TRBD1. Germline CDR1 reads SGHDT; CDR2 reads YYEEEE. This CDR3 has 16 amino acids. J lost 4 bases, V lost 2 bases, and 7 bases had no gene match. The CDR3 region has the DNA TGTGCCAGCAGCTTTCGGACAGGGACCTTTAATGAAAAACTGTTTTTT. It encodes CASSFRTGTFNEKLFF.

This clonotype appeared many times. The J gene is TRBJ1-1, the V gene TRBV7-9, with D maybe TRBD1 (5 bases). V was cut by 11 bases and J by 3 bases, with 19 bases left in between. The CDR3 loop spans 14 amino acids. Germline V lookup: CDR1 SEHNR, CDR2 FQNEAQ (reference sequence). CDR3: CACPGGGFDTEAFF. The CDR3 DNA is TGTGCCTGCCCCGGGGGAGGATTCGACACTGAAGCTTTCTTT.

This clonotype occurred a few times. The chain uses TRBV5-6 and TRBJ1-5; 7 bases fit TRBD1. This CDR3 spans 13 amino acids. V dropped 4 bases and J dropped 6; count of bases not matched to a gene: 4. Looked up from germline, CDR1 is SGHDT and CDR2 is YYEEEE. The CDR3 nucleotides read TGTGCCAGCAGCGGCAGGGGGGGTCAGCCCCAGCATTTT. Translation: CASSGRGGQPQHF.

The chain uses TRBV20-1 and TRBJ2-5; no firm D call. This CDR3 is built from 12 residues. The germline V gene encodes CDR1 DFQATT and CDR2 SNEGSKA (reference sequence). Trimming stripped 3 bases from V and 4 bases from J, with 9 bases between. The CDR3 DNA reads as TGCAGTGCTAGTAGGAGTAGAGAGACCCAGTACTTC. Its protein is CSASRSRETQYF.

V gene TRBV10-3 combines with J gene TRBJ2-1, with no clear D. V was shortened by 3 bases and J by 8 bases, with 11 bases between the two germline ends. CDR3 size: 13 residues. Looked up from germline, CDR1 is ENHRY and CDR2 is SYGVKD. The CDR3 sequence: CAISDLPRDEQFF. The CDR3 DNA reads as TGTGCCATCAGTGACCTGCCAAGGGATGAGCAGTTCTTC.

The chain uses TRBV12-3 or TRBV12-4 and TRBJ1-2; D is unclear. V was trimmed by 6 bases and J by 4 bases, leaving 12 bases between them. This CDR3 is 13 amino acids long. This CDR3 is CASSPIDSYGYTF. The CDR3 bases are TGTGCCAGCAGCCCGATTGACTCCTATGGCTACACCTTC.

V gene TRBV30 combines with J gene TRBJ2-7; D unclear. V was shortened by 3 bases and J by 2 bases, with 14 bases between the two germline ends. Per the germline V gene, CDR1 is GTSNPN and CDR2 is SVGIG (reference sequence). The CDR3 contains 14 residues. CDR3 sequence: CAWSRGGGTYEQYF. The CDR3 region has the DNA TGTGCCTGGAGCCGCGGCGGCGGTACCTACGAGCAGTACTTC.

The J gene is TRBJ2-1, the V gene TRBV30; a possible D gene is TRBD2 (5 bases). This CDR3 has 10 amino acids. Germline V gives CDR1 GTSNPN, CDR2 SVGIG (reference sequence). V shed 7 bases and J shed 7 bases, with 8 bases lying between them. The CDR3 DNA reads as TGTGCCTTAAGGGAGAATGAGCAGTTCTTC. The encoded protein is CALRENEQFF. The whole variable domain, filled in from reference TRBV30 and TRBJ2-1, reads SQTIHQWPATLVQPVGSPLSLECTVEGTSNPNLYWYRQAAGRGLQLLFYSVGIGQISSEVPQNLSASRPQDRQFILSSKKLLLSDSGFYLCALRENEQFFGPGTRLTVL.

Here the CDR3 reads CATSRGAATSTDTQYF. CDR3 DNA: TGTGCCACCAGCAGAGGGGCGGCGACTAGCACAGATACGCAGTATTTT. V and J are TRBV15 and TRBJ2-3; no clear D gene. This CDR3 is 16 amino acids long. Trimming cost V 1 base and J 0 bases, with 11 bases left between them. Germline CDR1 is LNHNV and CDR2 is YYDKDF (reference sequence).

The rearrangement uses TRBV14 and TRBJ1-4; D gene unclear. V was clipped by 5 bases and J by 4 bases, with 8 bases between them. This CDR3 contains 13 residues. The germline CDR1 and CDR2 sequences are SGHDN and FVKESK. DNA for the CDR3: TGTGCCAGCAGCGACCGGTTTAATGAAAAACTGTTTTTT. Its protein is CASSDRFNEKLFF.

The genes are TRBV5-1 and TRBJ1-2, with 10 bases that match TRBD1. The J segment lost 6 bases and the V segment lost 5 bases, leaving 7 bases of the junction unmatched. Per germline, CDR1 SGHRS and CDR2 YFSETQ. The CDR3 runs to 14 residues. For the CDR3, the DNA is TGCGCCAGCAGAATAGACAGGGGGCGTGATGGCTACACCTTC. It encodes CASRIDRGRDGYTF.

The chain is built from TRBV12-3 or TRBV12-4 and TRBJ2-1; D is possibly TRBD2 (6 bases). V gave up 5 bases and J gave up 7 bases, with 18 bases separating them. CDR3 length equals 15 residues. Written as DNA, the CDR3 is TGTGCCAGCAGTCCGGGGACGGGGGATATTAATGAGCAGTTCTTC. This codes for CASSPGTGDINEQFF.

A few counts support this clonotype. The rearrangement joins TRBV29-1 to TRBJ2-7, with D uncertain. V was pared by 7 bases and J by 0 bases, with 19 bases between. Germline CDR1 and CDR2: SQVTM and ANQGSEA. CDR3 length: 15 amino acids. The CDR3 reads CSASLGTLPSYEQYF. CDR3 coding DNA: TGCAGCGCCTCCCTGGGCACGCTCCCCTCCTACGAGCAGTACTTC.

The chain has TRBV6-1 and TRBJ2-2, with 10 positions matching TRBD1. The CDR3 extends over 14 amino acids. The V segment lost 6 bases and the J segment 6 bases; nucleotides outside the gene matches: 4. From germline, CDR1 is MNHNS and CDR2 SASEGT. CDR3 in DNA: TGTGCCAGCAGGTCCGACAGGGGGCCCGGGGAGCTGTTTTTT. It translates to CASRSDRGPGELFF.

The rearrangement joins TRBV20-1 to TRBJ1-1; D perhaps matches TRBD1 (5 bases). The germline gives CDR1 DFQATT, CDR2 SNEGSKA (reference sequence). CDR3 length: 13 amino acids. The germline V and J ends were trimmed by 7 bases and 7 bases, with 19 bases remaining between them. This CDR3 reads CSGRGAGRGEAFF. CDR3 DNA sequence: TGCAGTGGTAGGGGAGCAGGCCGAGGTGAAGCTTTCTTT.

This clonotype occurred many times. J is TRBJ2-5 and V is TRBV10-3; TRBD1 matches at 7 bases. Trimming at V came to 6 bases and at J to 2 bases, leaving 9 bases not matched to a gene. Germline-derived CDR1 and CDR2 are ENHRY and SYGVKD. This CDR3 is built from 15 residues. The CDR3 here is CAISGQDQLQETQYF. The CDR3 nucleotides are TGTGCCATCAGCGGACAGGACCAGTTACAAGAGACCCAGTACTTC.

The J gene is TRBJ2-1, the V gene TRBV5-6; D is undetermined. CDR1 is SGHDT, CDR2 YYEEEE, per germline. Between the trimmed V and J ends, which lost 0 bases and 8 bases, there was a span of 15 bases. The CDR3 consists of 15 residues. Here the CDR3 DNA reads TGTGCCAGCAGCTTGGCTTTTCCGCTAAAAGATGAGCAGTTCTTC. This encodes CASSLAFPLKDEQFF.

V gene TRBV24-1 combines with J gene TRBJ2-1; 8 bases align to TRBD2. CDR3 size: 15 residues. V shed 5 bases and J 7 bases; nucleotides not matched to a gene: 9. Germline V lookup: CDR1 KGHDR, CDR2 SFDVKD. The CDR3 bases are TGTGCCACCAGTGCCGGGCGGGGGGTATATAATGAGCAGTTCTTC. Translation gives CATSAGRGVYNEQFF.

The genes are TRBV12-3 or TRBV12-4 and TRBJ2-1, with 9 bases aligning to TRBD1. The CDR3 extends over 15 amino acids. Trimming took 6 bases from V and 4 from J; bases not matched to a gene: 7. The CDR3 DNA is TGTGCCAGCAGACGAACGGGACAGGGTTACAATGAGCAGTTCTTC. Its translation is CASRRTGQGYNEQFF.

The chain couples TRBV6-5 to TRBJ2-2, with TRBD2 matching over 10 bases. Germline-derived CDR1 and CDR2 are MNHEY and SVGAGI. This CDR3 comprises 15 residues. Losses at the gene ends were 4 bases for V and 4 bases for J; bases not matched to a gene: 3. The CDR3 DNA reads TGTGCCAGCAGTTCAGCGGGAGGGGGCACCGGGGAGCTGTTTTTT. It codes for CASSSAGGGTGELFF.

This clonotype was picked up a small number of times. This CDR3 is CASRRGADTQYF. The CDR3 nucleotides are TGTGCCAGCAGAAGGGGAGCAGATACGCAGTATTTT. The rearrangement joins TRBV6-5 to TRBJ2-3; possibly TRBD1 or TRBD2 for D (5 bases each). V was clipped by 6 bases and J by 4 bases, with 8 bases between them. The length of the CDR3 is 12 residues. Germline V gene lookup returns CDR1 MNHEY and CDR2 SVGAGI.

This clonotype turned up a few times. This chain links TRBV15 with TRBJ1-1; 7 nucleotides agree with TRBD1. The CDR3 has 13 amino acids. The J segment lost 5 bases and the V segment lost 7 bases, leaving 7 bases of the junction unmatched. Germline V gene lookup returns CDR1 LNHNV and CDR2 YYDKDF (reference sequence). This CDR3 reads CATTNQGVTEAFF. The CDR3 nucleotides are TGTGCCACCACGAACCAGGGGGTAACTGAAGCTTTCTTT.

This clonotype was picked up many times. This rearrangement joins TRBV12-3 or TRBV12-4 to TRBJ2-3; no definite D call. The CDR3 contains 15 residues. V was pared by 6 bases and J by 5 bases, with 18 bases between. CDR3 region: CASSPPEAVRDTQYF. The CDR3 nucleotides read TGTGCCAGCAGCCCCCCTGAGGCTGTCCGAGATACGCAGTATTTT.

This clonotype was found many times. The chain joins TRBV12-3 or TRBV12-4 to TRBJ2-1; unclear D gene. This CDR3 is built from 11 residues. With 7 bases removed from V and 4 bases from J, the gap between germline ends came to 5 bases. For the CDR3, the DNA is TGTGCCAGCACCTTATACAATGAGCAGTTCTTC. The encoded protein is CASTLYNEQFF.